The rows below give T cell receptor beta chains drawn from one sample of a study of T cell changes during pregnancy in multiple sclerosis. Some clones are missing from TCRdb's copy, which holds only in-frame ones; the method was immunoSEQ multiplex PCR. The data contain about 39,000 clones, 88% of them singletons. The sample was CD8+ T cells from peripheral blood mononuclear cells, taken in the first trimester of pregnancy. Receptors were obtained from a female donor with multiple sclerosis, enrolled in a pregnancy study. Both conserved end residues are part of each CDR3. Each record gives: J gene, clone size, V gene, D gene, CDR3 protein, CDR3 DNA. The D gene is left open where the match is weak. A clone size is listed for some rows: how often the clone was seen (once, few, many), or a class if it is expanded.

j_gene: TRBJ1-5
abundance: .
v_gene: TRBV15
d_gene: .
CDR3aa: CATSSTATANQPQHF
CDR3nt: TGTGCCACCAGCTCGACAGCTACAGCTAATCAGCCCCAGCATTTT

j_gene: TRBJ1-1
abundance: few
v_gene: TRBV29-1
d_gene: .
CDR3aa: CSAIAGSGNTEAFF
CDR3nt: TGCAGCGCCATCGCCGGATCGGGGAACACTGAAGCTTTCTTT

j_gene: TRBJ2-3
abundance: once
v_gene: TRBV9
d_gene: .
CDR3aa: CASSVYPGPGGDTQYF
CDR3nt: TGTGCCAGCAGCGTCTACCCAGGACCCGGAGGAGATACGCAGTATTTT

j_gene: TRBJ2-5
abundance: .
v_gene: TRBV19
d_gene: TRBD2
CDR3aa: CASSMAGGETQYF
CDR3nt: TGTGCCAGTAGTATGGCGGGGGGAGAGACCCAGTACTTC

j_gene: TRBJ2-7
abundance: .
v_gene: TRBV6-5
d_gene: .
CDR3aa: CASSYAGQSYEQYF
CDR3nt: TGTGCCAGCAGTTACGCGGGACAGAGCTACGAGCAGTACTTC

j_gene: TRBJ2-7
abundance: .
v_gene: TRBV6-5
d_gene: TRBD2
CDR3aa: CASSTSGAKFYEQYF
CDR3nt: TGTGCCAGCAGCACGAGCGGGGCTAAATTCTACGAGCAGTACTTC

j_gene: TRBJ2-7
abundance: .
v_gene: TRBV19
d_gene: TRBD1
CDR3aa: CASSTSDRETSLYEQYF
CDR3nt: TGTGCCAGTAGTACGTCAGACAGGGAGACTTCCCTCTACGAGCAGTACTTC

j_gene: TRBJ1-2
abundance: .
v_gene: TRBV29-1
d_gene: .
CDR3aa: CSVEDSGAQETNYGYTF
CDR3nt: TGCAGCGTTGAAGATAGCGGGGCGCAGGAAACTAACTATGGCTACACCTTC

j_gene: TRBJ2-7
abundance: .
v_gene: TRBV5-5
d_gene: .
CDR3aa: CASSWTGEEQYF
CDR3nt: TGTGCCAGCAGCTGGACTGGTGAAGAGCAGTACTTC

j_gene: TRBJ2-3
abundance: .
v_gene: TRBV6-6
d_gene: .
CDR3aa: CASSRTSTDTQYF
CDR3nt: TGTGCCAGCAGTCGGACTAGCACAGATACGCAGTATTTT

j_gene: TRBJ1-3
abundance: many
v_gene: TRBV7-9
d_gene: TRBD1
CDR3aa: CASSWETGPGNTIYF
CDR3nt: TGTGCCAGCAGCTGGGAGACAGGGCCTGGAAACACCATATATTTT

j_gene: TRBJ2-7
abundance: .
v_gene: TRBV30
d_gene: TRBD2
CDR3aa: CAGRLAGGNEQYF
CDR3nt: TGTGCCGGCCGACTAGCGGGGGGCAACGAGCAGTACTTC

j_gene: TRBJ2-1
abundance: .
v_gene: TRBV11-2
d_gene: TRBD2
CDR3aa: CASSLGGLARYNEQFF
CDR3nt: TGTGCCAGCAGCTTAGGAGGACTAGCGAGGTATAATGAGCAGTTCTTC

j_gene: TRBJ1-5
abundance: .
v_gene: TRBV19
d_gene: TRBD1
CDR3aa: CASTPGTGTVPQHF
CDR3nt: TGTGCCAGTACACCCGGGACAGGGACGGTGCCCCAGCATTTT

j_gene: TRBJ2-7
abundance: .
v_gene: TRBV29-1
d_gene: TRBD1
CDR3aa: CSVWWGDRGHYEQYF
CDR3nt: TGCAGCGTCTGGTGGGGGGACAGGGGGCACTACGAGCAGTACTTC

j_gene: TRBJ2-5
abundance: .
v_gene: TRBV7-3
d_gene: TRBD1
CDR3aa: CASSRDSQETQYF
CDR3nt: TGTGCCAGCAGCCGGGACAGTCAAGAGACCCAGTACTTC

j_gene: TRBJ2-7
abundance: .
v_gene: TRBV19
d_gene: .
CDR3aa: CASMGGGGSYEQYF
CDR3nt: TGTGCCAGTATGGGAGGTGGAGGGTCCTACGAGCAGTACTTC

j_gene: TRBJ1-4
abundance: .
v_gene: TRBV9
d_gene: TRBD1
CDR3aa: CASSVATDRDDEKLFF
CDR3nt: TGTGCCAGCAGCGTAGCTACGGACAGGGACGATGAAAAACTGTTTTTT

j_gene: TRBJ1-1
abundance: .
v_gene: TRBV19
d_gene: .
CDR3aa: CASSPGMGMNTEAFF
CDR3nt: TGTGCCAGTAGTCCCGGGATGGGGATGAACACTGAAGCTTTCTTT

j_gene: TRBJ1-1
abundance: few
v_gene: TRBV7-9
d_gene: .
CDR3aa: CASSSSTDTEAFF
CDR3nt: TGTGCCAGCAGCTCCTCAACTGACACTGAAGCTTTCTTT

j_gene: TRBJ2-7
abundance: .
v_gene: TRBV13
d_gene: TRBD2
CDR3aa: CASSVGLGGSYEQYF
CDR3nt: TGTGCCAGCAGCGTCGGACTAGGTGGCTCCTACGAGCAGTACTTC